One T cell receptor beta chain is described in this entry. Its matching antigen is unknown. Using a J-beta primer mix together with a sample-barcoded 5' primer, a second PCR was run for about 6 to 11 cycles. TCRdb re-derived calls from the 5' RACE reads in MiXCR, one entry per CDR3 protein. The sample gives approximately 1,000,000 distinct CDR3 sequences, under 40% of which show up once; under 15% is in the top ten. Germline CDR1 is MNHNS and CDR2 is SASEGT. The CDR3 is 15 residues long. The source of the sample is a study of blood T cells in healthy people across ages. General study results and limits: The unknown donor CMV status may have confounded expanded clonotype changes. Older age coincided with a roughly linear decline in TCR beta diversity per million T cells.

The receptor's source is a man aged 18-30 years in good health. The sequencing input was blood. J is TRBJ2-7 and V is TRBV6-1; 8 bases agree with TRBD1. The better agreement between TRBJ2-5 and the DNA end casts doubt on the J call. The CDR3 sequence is CASNKGTGGAKTQYF. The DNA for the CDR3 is TGTGCCAGCAACAAAGGGACAGGTGGCGCGAAGACCCAGTACTTC.